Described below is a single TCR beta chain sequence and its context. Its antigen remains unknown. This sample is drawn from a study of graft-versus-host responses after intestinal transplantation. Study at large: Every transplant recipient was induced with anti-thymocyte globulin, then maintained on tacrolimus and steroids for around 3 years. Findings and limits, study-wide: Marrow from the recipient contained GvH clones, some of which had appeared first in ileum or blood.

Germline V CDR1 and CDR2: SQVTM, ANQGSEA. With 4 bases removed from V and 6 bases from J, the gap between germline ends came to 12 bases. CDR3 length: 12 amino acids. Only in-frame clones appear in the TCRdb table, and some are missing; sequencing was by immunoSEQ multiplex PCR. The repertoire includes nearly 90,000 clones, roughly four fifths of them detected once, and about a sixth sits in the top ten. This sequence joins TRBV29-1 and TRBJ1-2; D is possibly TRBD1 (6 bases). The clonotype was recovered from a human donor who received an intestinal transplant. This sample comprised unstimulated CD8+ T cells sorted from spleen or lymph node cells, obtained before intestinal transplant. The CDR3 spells CSVVRGAHGYTF. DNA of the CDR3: TGCAGCGTTGTCCGGGGGGCTCATGGCTACACCTTC.